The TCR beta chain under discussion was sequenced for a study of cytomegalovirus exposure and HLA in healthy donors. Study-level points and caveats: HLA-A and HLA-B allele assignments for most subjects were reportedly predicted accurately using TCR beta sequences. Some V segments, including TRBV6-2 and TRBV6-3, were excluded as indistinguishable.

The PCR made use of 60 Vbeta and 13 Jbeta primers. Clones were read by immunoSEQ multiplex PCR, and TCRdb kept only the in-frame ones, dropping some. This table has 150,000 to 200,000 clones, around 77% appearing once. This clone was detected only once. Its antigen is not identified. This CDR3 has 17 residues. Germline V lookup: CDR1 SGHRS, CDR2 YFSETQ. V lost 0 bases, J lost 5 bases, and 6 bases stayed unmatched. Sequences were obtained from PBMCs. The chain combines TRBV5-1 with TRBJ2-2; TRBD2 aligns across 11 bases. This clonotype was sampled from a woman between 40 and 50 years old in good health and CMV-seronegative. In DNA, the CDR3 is TGCGCCAGCAGCTTGGATCGGCTAGCGGGAGGTACCGGGGAGCTGTTTTTT. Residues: CASSLDRLAGGTGELFF.